These 32 T cell receptor beta chains came from one sample sequenced in a study of T cells after yellow fever vaccination. TCRdb reprocessed the 5' RACE reads with MiXCR, giving one entry per CDR3 protein. The repertoire holds about 75,000 distinct CDR3 sequences, with about 7.3% as singletons. The sequenced sample was CD8+ T cells sorted from PBMCs, obtained less than 11 days after the first yellow fever vaccination. These TCRs come from a man in his late teens or twenties who received the YFV17D yellow fever vaccine.

This clonotype was observed at least ten times. The chain employs TRBV6-2 or TRBV6-3 and TRBJ2-7; D remains ambiguous. Germline assignment: CDR1 MNHEY and CDR2 SVGEGT. The CDR3 extends over 11 amino acids. Trimming cost V 2 bases and J 12 bases, with 11 bases left between them. In DNA form, the CDR3 reads TGTGCCAGCAGTTACGGGCGATCTCCGTACTTC. Amino acids: CASSYGRSPYF.

V usage is TRBV7-3 and J usage is TRBJ2-1; D tentatively reads TRBD1 or TRBD2 (5 bases each). CDR3 size: 13 residues. V shed 3 bases and J shed 5 bases, with 8 bases lying between them. Germline V lookup: CDR1 SGHTA, CDR2 FQGTGA. CDR3 protein: CASSFGTDNEQFF. The CDR3 coding sequence is TGTGCCAGCAGCTTTGGGACGGACAATGAGCAGTTCTTC.

This clonotype was observed many times. CDR3 in DNA: TGTGCCAGCAGCTTATCAGGACACATGAACACTGAAGCTTTCTTT. Translated, it gives CASSLSGHMNTEAFF. The J gene is TRBJ1-1, the V gene TRBV7-3; possible D gene TRBD1, 5 bases. Between the trimmed V and J ends, which lost 2 bases and 0 bases, there was a span of 10 bases. CDR3 length equals 15 residues. Germline V lookup: CDR1 SGHTA, CDR2 FQGTGA.

This clonotype showed up just a few times. This chain connects TRBV15 to TRBJ2-4; perhaps TRBD2 as D (5 bases). V was cut by 1 base and J by 1 base, with 14 bases left in between. This CDR3 is built from 17 residues. Germline lookup yields CDR1 LNHNV and CDR2 YYDKDF (reference sequence). The CDR3 coding sequence is TGTGCCACCAGCAGAGTAGGACCGGGAACCGCCAAAAACATTCAGTACTTC. Protein sequence: CATSRVGPGTAKNIQYF. The entire variable domain, with the rest obtained from reference TRBV15 and TRBJ2-4, is as follows: DAMVIQNPRYQVTQFGKPVTLSCSQTLNHNVMYWYQQKSSQAPKLLFHYYDKDFNNEADTPDNFQSRRPNTSFCFLDIRSPGLGDTAMYLCATSRVGPGTAKNIQYFGAGTRLSVL.

There are a few counts of this clonotype. The rearrangement links TRBV4-1 to TRBJ2-7; TRBD2 matches at 14 bases. The CDR3 runs 17 residues. Germline CDR1 reads MGHRA; CDR2 reads YSYEKL. The ends lost 0 bases at V and 6 bases at J; junction bases unmatched: 7. As DNA, the CDR3 is TGCGCCAGCAGCCAAGAATCCCCGGGACTAGCGGGGGCCGAGCAGTACTTC. This encodes CASSQESPGLAGAEQYF.

CDR3 nucleotides: TGCAGCGTCCGACCTCCGGACATCTATACGCAGTATTTT. Protein: CSVRPPDIYTQYF. The genes are TRBV29-1 and TRBJ2-3, with D possibly being TRBD1 (5 bases). Germline V gene sequence: CDR1 SQVTM, CDR2 ANQGSEA. The CDR3 spans 13 residues. V lost 6 bases, J lost 7 bases, and 17 bases lay in between.

In its sample, this clonotype was seen many times. J is TRBJ2-3 and V is TRBV12-3 or TRBV12-4; D perhaps matches TRBD2 (6 bases). The CDR3 is 15 amino acids. Trimming removed 5 bases from V and 2 bases from J, with 14 bases in between. Here the CDR3 DNA reads TGTGCCAGCAGTGACTTTGCGGGGTACACAGATACGCAGTATTTT. As protein: CASSDFAGYTDTQYF.

As DNA, the CDR3 is TGTGCCAGCAGCCTAGGGGGGGCCGATCCCCCAGATACGCAGTATTTT. Residues: CASSLGGADPPDTQYF. This sequence joins TRBV11-2 and TRBJ2-3, with D possibly being TRBD2 (7 bases). Deletions cut 5 bases from V and 4 bases from J, with 19 bases between. The CDR3 contains 16 residues. The germline CDR1 and CDR2 sequences are SGHAT and FQNNGV.

This clonotype was counted at least ten times. The chain joins TRBV29-1 to TRBJ2-2; 10 nucleotides line up with TRBD1. This CDR3 region has 15 residues. Germline V gives CDR1 SQVTM, CDR2 ANQGSEA. V was pared by 6 bases and J by 7 bases, with 11 bases of the junction left unmatched. The CDR3 DNA reads TGCAGCGTCCGTAGGACAGGGGGTAATAGCGGGGAGCTGTTTTTT. Residues: CSVRRTGGNSGELFF.

The chain is built from TRBV27 and TRBJ2-1; D uncertain. The length of the CDR3 is 14 residues. V lost 6 bases to trimming and J lost 4 bases, with 13 bases between them. Germline-derived CDR1 and CDR2 are MNHEY and SMNVEV (reference sequence). The CDR3 loop reads CASSSADTYNEQFF. The CDR3 bases are TGTGCCAGCAGCTCCGCAGACACTTACAATGAGCAGTTCTTC.

This clonotype was counted at least ten times. This chain links TRBV18 with TRBJ2-3; D is perhaps TRBD1 or TRBD2 (5 bases each). Trimming took 2 bases from V and 4 from J, leaving 13 bases between them. The CDR3 length is 15 residues. CDR1 is KGHSH and CDR2 is LQKENI in the germline V gene. This CDR3 reads CASSPGGRVADTQYF. The CDR3 DNA reads as TGTGCCAGCTCACCAGGGGGAAGGGTAGCAGATACGCAGTATTTT.

This clonotype was seen a few times. In DNA, the CDR3 is TGTGCCAGCAGTTACTGGGCCGGAGGGGAAGGTACCGCAGGCGGCTACACCTTC. Encoded protein: CASSYWAGGEGTAGGYTF. This chain uses TRBV6-5 with TRBJ1-2, with D possibly being TRBD1 (5 bases). Trimming removed 1 base at V and 8 bases at J, with 26 bases between. The CDR3 sequence is 18 residues long. The V gene's germline CDR1 is MNHEY and CDR2 SVGAGI.

This clonotype occurred once. A much larger clone lies a single base off, so this may be a read error. CDR3 sequence: CAISEGEYYDQYV. In DNA, the CDR3 is TGTGCCATCAGTGAGGGAGAATACTACGATCAGTACGTC. V and J are TRBV10-3 and TRBJ2-7; D is uncertain. The CDR3 contains 13 residues. Germline assignment: CDR1 ENHRY and CDR2 SYGVKD.

The chain carries TRBV3-1 and TRBJ1-2; D is perhaps TRBD1 (6 bases). The CDR3 consists of 16 residues. Between the trimmed V and J ends, which lost 4 bases and 7 bases, there was a span of 22 bases. Germline CDR1 is LGHDT and CDR2 is YNNKEL (reference sequence). CDR3 residues: CASSPLGSRGISGYTF. In DNA form, the CDR3 reads TGTGCCAGCAGCCCCCTCGGCAGCAGGGGAATCTCTGGCTACACCTTC.

This clonotype has more than one count but fewer than ten. This chain links TRBV12-3 or TRBV12-4 with TRBJ2-1, with 12 positions matching TRBD2. V trimming: 3 bases; J trimming: 10 bases; junction bases outside the gene matches: 7. This CDR3 region has 15 residues. The CDR3, as DNA: TGTGCCAGCAGTTTTCCTAGCGGGGGGGGGATGGAGCAGTTCTTC. Its translation: CASSFPSGGGMEQFF.

There are a few counts of this clonotype. V gene TRBV24-1 combines with J gene TRBJ1-2, with 9 bases that match TRBD1. Germline trimming cut 6 bases from V and 4 bases from J; bases unmatched to any gene: 2. CDR1 KGHDR and CDR2 SFDVKD come from the germline V gene. The CDR3 has 13 residues. CDR3 sequence (DNA): TGTGCCACCAGTAGGACAGGGGTCTATGGCTACACCTTC. Its translation is CATSRTGVYGYTF.

This clonotype has ten or more counts. The gene calls are TRBV7-3 and TRBJ1-5, with a weak D call TRBD1 (6 bases). V was clipped by 7 bases and J by 5 bases, with 27 bases between them. CDR3 length: 18 residues. Germline V gene lookup returns CDR1 SGHTA and CDR2 FQGTGA. The CDR3 nucleotides are TGTGCCAGCACCTCGCCGGGGGCGGTGGAAAAAGAATATCAGCCCCAGCATTTT. Protein: CASTSPGAVEKEYQPQHF.

This clonotype has more than one count but fewer than ten. This rearrangement joins TRBV6-6 to TRBJ2-3; no definite D call. V lost 5 bases to trimming and J lost 0 bases, with 6 bases between them. Germline V CDR1 and CDR2: MNHNY, SVGAGI (reference sequence). The CDR3 covers 13 residues. The CDR3 bases are TGTGCCAGCAGTATTACCAGCACAGATACGCAGTATTTT. Protein sequence: CASSITSTDTQYF.

This clonotype has ten or more counts. The V call is TRBV5-1, the J call TRBJ2-1; 11 bases agree with TRBD2. The CDR3 is 15 residues long. The V and J ends lost 4 bases and 9 bases, in that order; junction bases with no gene match: 9. From germline, CDR1 is SGHRS and CDR2 YFSETQ. CDR3 in amino acids: CASSISGGASGEQFF. The CDR3 nucleotides are TGCGCCAGCAGCATTAGCGGGGGGGCCTCTGGTGAGCAGTTCTTC.

This clonotype was counted at least ten times. The chain joins TRBV27 to TRBJ1-5; D not certain. Looked up from germline, CDR1 is MNHEY and CDR2 is SMNVEV (reference sequence). V lost 6 bases and J lost 3, with 18 bases in between. There are 16 residues in the CDR3. The CDR3 DNA follows: TGTGCCAGCAGCACCCTTCCCCGGGCCCCCAATCAGCCCCAGCATTTT. This gives the protein CASSTLPRAPNQPQHF.

J is TRBJ2-7 and V is TRBV7-9, with 8 bases that match TRBD2. J gave up 0 bases and V 5 bases, and 12 bases lay outside the gene matches. Germline loops: CDR1 SEHNR, CDR2 FQNEAQ (reference sequence). The CDR3 spans 17 residues. The CDR3 region is CASSLRPAGVHSYEQYF. CDR3 DNA sequence: TGTGCCAGCAGCCTACGCCCAGCGGGGGTTCACTCCTACGAGCAGTACTTC.

This clonotype came up many times. The J gene is TRBJ2-1, the V gene TRBV5-4; the match to TRBD2 covers 13 bases. Trimming at V came to 4 bases and at J to 5 bases, leaving 3 bases not matched to a gene. This CDR3 contains 15 residues. Germline V gives CDR1 SGHNT, CDR2 YYREEE (reference sequence). The CDR3 region is CASSPGTSGNNEQFF. The CDR3 bases are TGTGCCAGCAGCCCGGGGACTAGCGGGAACAATGAGCAGTTCTTC.

Turning to this clonotype: Given a much more abundant clone one base away, this may be a read error. The CDR3, as DNA: TGTGCCAGCTCACCCACAGCGCCGGGGGACTATGGCTACACCTTC. Protein product: CASSPTAPGDYGYTF. The rearrangement joins TRBV18 to TRBJ1-2, with D maybe TRBD1 (5 bases). CDR3 length equals 15 residues. V lost 3 bases to trimming and J lost 3 bases, with 14 bases between them. From germline, CDR1 is KGHSH and CDR2 LQKENI.

V usage is TRBV5-4 and J usage is TRBJ1-2; a possible D gene is TRBD1 (6 bases). Germline V CDR1 and CDR2: SGHNT, YYREEE (reference sequence). Trimming cost V 2 bases and J 0 bases, with 14 bases left between them. There are 16 residues in the CDR3. The CDR3 loop reads CASSLWGGLTNYGYTF. For the CDR3, the DNA is TGTGCCAGCAGCTTATGGGGGGGCCTGACTAACTATGGCTACACCTTC.

In its sample, this clonotype was seen many times. The gene calls are TRBV10-3 and TRBJ2-1; 8 bases fit TRBD1. The CDR3 is made up of 16 amino acids. With V trimmed by 0 bases and J by 6 bases, 7 bases remained unmatched. The germline CDR1 and CDR2 sequences are ENHRY and SYGVKD. CDR3 sequence (DNA): TGTGCCATCAGTGAGTCAGGACAGGGTAGGGGCAATGAGCAGTTCTTC. Protein: CAISESGQGRGNEQFF.

The chain uses TRBV5-5 and TRBJ2-4; D perhaps matches TRBD2 (6 bases). Trimming cost V 4 bases and J 6 bases, with 26 bases left between them. Germline V gives CDR1 SGHKS, CDR2 YYEKEE (reference sequence). The CDR3 is made up of 18 amino acids. Here the CDR3 DNA reads TGTGCCAGCAGCCAGCGGGCCCCGGACCGGATAACATTAAACATTCAGTACTTC. It encodes CASSQRAPDRITLNIQYF. Looking up the rest from reference TRBV5-5 and TRBJ2-4 gives the full variable domain: DAGVTQSPTHLIKTRGQQVTLRCSPISGHKSVSWYQQVLGQGPQFIFQYYEKEERGRGNFPDRFSARQFPNYSSELNVNALLLGDSALYLCASSQRAPDRITLNIQYFGAGTRLSVL.

The chain has TRBV14 and TRBJ2-3; 9 nucleotides line up with TRBD1. V was pared by 4 bases and J by 2 bases, with 4 bases of the junction left unmatched. CDR3 length: 15 residues. Germline V lookup: CDR1 SGHDN, CDR2 FVKESK. Here the CDR3 DNA reads TGTGCCAGCAGCCCGGGGACAGGGATCACAGATACGCAGTATTTT. Translating it yields CASSPGTGITDTQYF.

Only a few counts were recorded for this clonotype. The chain has TRBV4-3 and TRBJ2-3; 9 bases fit TRBD1. CDR1 is LGHNA, CDR2 YSLEER, per germline. The CDR3 runs 17 residues. V lost 0 bases and J lost 2; bases outside the gene matches: 6. For the CDR3, the DNA is TGCGCCAGCAGCCAAGACCGGACAGGGGCCTACACAGATACGCAGTATTTT. Translating it yields CASSQDRTGAYTDTQYF.

Many counts were recorded for this clonotype. The chain uses TRBV4-1 and TRBJ1-4; the D is unclear. The germline V gene encodes CDR1 MGHRA and CDR2 YSYEKL. Trimming cost V 4 bases and J 8 bases, with 14 bases left between them. The CDR3 sequence is 14 residues long. The CDR3 region is CASSLELPGEKLFF. In DNA, the CDR3 is TGCGCCAGCAGCCTTGAGTTACCCGGGGAAAAACTGTTTTTT.

This clonotype was found many times. CDR3 sequence reads: CSVEDRGPGANVLTF. CDR3 in DNA: TGCAGCGTTGAAGACAGGGGCCCTGGGGCCAACGTCCTGACTTTC. V usage is TRBV29-1 and J usage is TRBJ2-6; the D gene is possibly TRBD1 (6 bases). V lost 0 bases to trimming and J lost 2 bases, with 8 bases between them. The CDR3 has 15 amino acids. Germline CDR1 reads SQVTM; CDR2 reads ANQGSEA. Full variable domain (outside the CDR3, taken from reference TRBV29-1 and TRBJ2-6): SAVISQKPSRDICQRGTSLTIQCQVDSQVTMMFWYRQQPGQSLTLIATANQGSEATYESGFVIDKFPISRPNLTFSTLTVSNMSPEDSSIYLCSVEDRGPGANVLTFGAGSRLTVL.

In this sample, this clonotype turned up many times. This chain connects TRBV12-3 or TRBV12-4 to TRBJ2-1; no reliable D call. The CDR3 spans 15 residues. Trimming shortened V by 4 bases and J by 5 bases, and 15 bases separated the two germline ends. The CDR3 loop is CASSSSISLNNEQFF. The CDR3 nucleotides are TGTGCCAGCAGTTCCTCGATTTCACTCAACAATGAGCAGTTCTTC.

This sequence joins TRBV7-8 and TRBJ2-1; 10 bases map to TRBD2. Germline V CDR1 and CDR2: SGHVS, FQNEAQ. The J segment lost 6 bases and the V segment lost 4 bases, leaving 9 bases of the junction unmatched. The CDR3 length is 16 residues. The CDR3: CASSSRTSGDRNEQFF. CDR3 bases: TGTGCCAGCAGCTCCCGGACTAGCGGAGACCGCAATGAGCAGTTCTTC.